Each of the 26 T cell receptor beta chains below was sequenced from the same sample in a study of shared clonotypes between healthy human individuals. The method was immunoSEQ multiplex PCR; TCRdb's version includes in-frame clones alone and lacks a portion of them. The data contain around 720,000 clones, 60% to 75% of them seen just once; the ten biggest clones take up roughly 1.9%. The specimen was memory CD4+ T cells sorted from blood. Subset: CD45RA-negative fraction. The receptors were gathered from a woman aged 30 to 39 in good health.

As regards this clone: This sample includes further DNA sequences coding for the same CDR3. The chain joins TRBV19 to TRBJ2-3; D ambiguous. The CDR3 is 13 amino acids. CDR1 and CDR2 from the germline V gene are LNHDA and SQIVND (reference sequence). Trimming left V 3 bases short and J 4 bases short, with 8 bases between. CDR3 loop: CASSIGLADTQYF. For the CDR3, the DNA is TGTGCCAGTAGTATTGGGCTGGCAGATACGCAGTATTTT.

Many counts were recorded for this clone. The rearrangement uses TRBV28 and TRBJ1-4; D is ambiguous. Germline V CDR1 and CDR2: MDHEN, SYDVKM. The V gene lost 5 bases and the J gene lost 3 bases, with 10 bases spanning the gap. This CDR3 contains 14 residues. CDR3 in DNA: TGTGCCAGCAGTCGGGGAGGGTCTAATGAAAAACTGTTTTTT. Translated: CASSRGGSNEKLFF.

V usage is TRBV19 and J usage is TRBJ2-7; tentative D call: TRBD1 (5 bases). Germline V CDR1 and CDR2: LNHDA, SQIVND (reference sequence). CDR3 length: 14 residues. Trimming shortened V by 5 bases and J by 2 bases, and 13 bases separated the two germline ends. The CDR3 sequence: CASSPTGIPYEQYF. DNA for the CDR3: TGTGCCAGTAGTCCCACAGGTATACCCTACGAGCAGTACTTC. The complete variable domain, with remaining parts taken from reference TRBV19 and TRBJ2-7, reads DGGITQSPKYLFRKEGQNVTLSCEQNLNHDAMYWYRQDPGQGLRLIYYSQIVNDFQKGDIAEGYSVSREKKESFPLTVTSAQKNPTAFYLCASSPTGIPYEQYFGPGTRLTVT.

This clone was detected many times. This chain connects TRBV7-5 to TRBJ1-5. TRBV7-5 is a listed pseudogene. The CDR3 is 17 residues long. CDR3 loop: CVRSPLWIRLSNQPQHF. The CDR3, as DNA: TGTGTCAGAAGCCCCCTTTGGATTCGTCTTAGCAATCAGCCCCAGCATTTT.

The chain recombines TRBV5-1 with TRBJ2-4; weak D call: TRBD1 (5 bases). The CDR3 runs 14 residues. CDR1 and CDR2 from the germline V gene are SGHRS and YFSETQ. Trimming left V 3 bases short and J 7 bases short, with 14 bases between. CDR3 protein: CASSSDSLNNIQYF. DNA for the CDR3: TGCGCCAGCAGCTCTGACAGCTTAAATAACATTCAGTACTTC.

The genes are TRBV28 and TRBJ2-5, with 9 positions matching TRBD1. This CDR3 comprises 15 residues. The V segment lost 6 bases and the J segment 4 bases; nucleotides outside the gene matches: 9. The V gene's germline CDR1 is MDHEN and CDR2 SYDVKM. The CDR3 region is CASRRGQGVSETQYF. The CDR3 region has the DNA TGTGCCAGCAGGCGGGGACAGGGTGTGTCAGAGACCCAGTACTTC.

This clone was counted ten times or more. This chain connects TRBV5-1 to TRBJ2-7, with 13 bases identical to TRBD2. The V gene's germline CDR1 is SGHRS and CDR2 YFSETQ. The trim removed 3 bases at V and 5 bases at J, leaving 5 bases unmatched. This CDR3 is built from 15 residues. The CDR3 spells CASSWTSGSENEQYF. CDR3 coding DNA: TGCGCCAGCAGCTGGACTAGCGGGAGCGAAAACGAGCAGTACTTC.

The sample holds a few counts of this clone. The rearrangement links TRBV7-8 to TRBJ1-5; 7 bases map to TRBD1. CDR1 SGHVS and CDR2 FQNEAQ come from the germline V gene. V was pared by 5 bases and J by 3 bases, with 7 bases of the junction left unmatched. The CDR3 covers 15 residues. Written as DNA, the CDR3 is TGTGCCAGCAGCCGCCGGGACAGCCACAATCAGCCCCAGCATTTT. This encodes CASSRRDSHNQPQHF.

The chain has TRBV5-1 and TRBJ2-7; 7 nucleotides agree with TRBD1. The V gene's germline CDR1 is SGHRS and CDR2 YFSETQ. The ends lost 3 bases at V and 2 bases at J; junction bases unmatched: 14. The CDR3 contains 17 residues. CDR3 sequence: CASSSGRQGFPAYEQYF. The DNA of the CDR3 is TGCGCCAGCAGCTCAGGAAGACAGGGATTCCCGGCCTACGAGCAGTACTTC.

This clone was counted between two and nine times. The chain is built from TRBV4-1 and TRBJ2-1, with no clear D. Trimming took 1 base from V and 4 from J, leaving 8 bases between them. This CDR3 spans 14 amino acids. CDR1 is MGHRA, CDR2 YSYEKL, per germline. The CDR3 is CASSQVLKYNEQFF. The CDR3 region has the DNA TGCGCCAGCAGCCAAGTCCTTAAATACAATGAGCAGTTCTTC.

This chain uses TRBV5-1 with TRBJ2-5; 11 bases align to TRBD2. The last part of the DNA fits TRBJ2-7 better; the J call may be wrong. The germline V gene has CDR1 SGHRS and CDR2 YFSETQ. The CDR3 sequence is 15 residues long. The DNA of the CDR3 is TGCGCCAGCAGCTTGGAACTAGCGGGAGTCGACGAGCAGTACTTC. The encoded protein is CASSLELAGVDEQYF.

V and J are TRBV4-2 and TRBJ2-2; TRBD2 agrees at 10 bases. V was pared by 2 bases and J by 5 bases, with 5 bases of the junction left unmatched. CDR1 and CDR2 (germline): LGHNA, YNFKEQ. The CDR3 runs 16 residues. The CDR3 here is CASSQSGTSATGELFF. The CDR3 DNA reads as TGTGCCAGCAGCCAAAGCGGGACTAGCGCTACCGGGGAGCTGTTTTTT.

There are a few counts of this clone. The genes are TRBV28 and TRBJ2-7, with TRBD2 matching 10 bases. CDR3 length: 21 amino acids. With V trimmed by 7 bases and J by 3 bases, 27 bases remained unmatched. The V gene's germline CDR1 is MDHEN and CDR2 SYDVKM. The CDR3, as DNA: TGTGCCAGCACCTCACCTTCTCGGTCTAGCGGGAGTTCGGTTGGTCGCTACGAGCAGTACTTC. Protein: CASTSPSRSSGSSVGRYEQYF. The entire variable domain, with the rest obtained from reference TRBV28 and TRBJ2-7, is as follows: DVKVTQSSRYLVKRTGEKVFLECVQDMDHENMFWYRQDPGLGLRLIYFSYDVKMKEKGDIPEGYSVSREKKERFSLILESASTNQTSMYLCASTSPSRSSGSSVGRYEQYFGPGTRLTVT.

In this sample, this clone turned up a few times. In the same sample, other DNA sequences code for this CDR3. This chain links TRBV20-1 with TRBJ2-7; 7 bases align to TRBD2. This CDR3 is 11 amino acids long. Looked up from germline, CDR1 is DFQATT and CDR2 is SNEGSKA (reference sequence). V lost 6 bases, J lost 4 bases, and 3 bases stayed unmatched. The CDR3 spells CSAGLVYEQYF. In nucleotides, the CDR3 is TGCAGTGCAGGACTAGTTTACGAGCAGTACTTC.

The chain combines TRBV19 with TRBJ2-7; D might be TRBD2 (6 bases). Germline V gene data show CDR1 as LNHDA and CDR2 as SQIVND (reference sequence). The CDR3 spans 12 residues. Trimming left V 2 bases short and J 6 bases short, with 8 bases between. The CDR3 here is CASSIRGGEQYF. The CDR3 DNA is TGTGCCAGTAGTATAAGGGGAGGCGAGCAGTACTTC.

This clone is a singleton in its sample. The V gene is TRBV5-4, the J gene TRBJ1-4; no definite D call. Per the germline V gene, CDR1 is SGHNT and CDR2 is YYREEE (reference sequence). Trimming took off 4 bases at V and 0 bases at J, with 10 bases between the two ends. The CDR3 has 15 residues. As DNA, the CDR3 is TGTGCCAGCAGCACCAAGGGAGCAACTAATGAAAAACTGTTTTTT. Protein sequence: CASSTKGATNEKLFF. The whole variable domain, remainder taken from reference TRBV5-4 and TRBJ1-4, is ETGVTQSPTHLIKTRGQQVTLRCSSQSGHNTVSWYQQALGQGPQFIFQYYREEENGRGNFPPRFSGLQFPNYSSELNVNALELDDSALYLCASSTKGATNEKLFFGSGTQLSVL.

V and J are TRBV11-2 and TRBJ2-7, with 8 bases identical to TRBD2. Germline values: CDR1 SGHAT, CDR2 FQNNGV. CDR3 length: 18 amino acids. V trimming: 2 bases; J trimming: 2 bases; junction bases outside the gene matches: 14. This CDR3 is CASSLIRRLAGETYEQYF. CDR3 coding DNA: TGTGCCAGCAGCTTAATTCGCCGTCTAGCGGGTGAGACCTACGAGCAGTACTTC.

The CDR3 spells CASSLPGLARENEQFF. The CDR3 nucleotides are TGTGCCAGCAGCTTGCCGGGACTAGCAAGGGAAAATGAGCAGTTCTTC. This chain uses TRBV5-4 with TRBJ2-1; 9 bases agree with TRBD2. V was pared by 1 base and J by 7 bases, with 9 bases of the junction left unmatched. This CDR3 comprises 16 residues. CDR1 is SGHNT and CDR2 is YYREEE in the germline V gene (reference sequence). The entire variable domain, with the rest obtained from reference TRBV5-4 and TRBJ2-1, is as follows: ETGVTQSPTHLIKTRGQQVTLRCSSQSGHNTVSWYQQALGQGPQFIFQYYREEENGRGNFPPRFSGLQFPNYSSELNVNALELDDSALYLCASSLPGLARENEQFFGPGTRLTVL.

A note on this clone: The same CDR3 can be traced to other DNA sequences in this sample. The V call is TRBV5-6, the J call TRBJ2-6; tentative D call: TRBD1 (6 bases). This CDR3 spans 15 amino acids. V lost 4 bases to trimming and J lost 4 bases, with 12 bases between them. Germline assignment: CDR1 SGHDT and CDR2 YYEEEE. The CDR3: CASSLRQAGANVLTF. In DNA, the CDR3 is TGTGCCAGCAGCCTGCGACAGGCAGGGGCCAACGTCCTGACTTTC.

The CDR3 here is CASSLAGAGEKLFF. The CDR3 DNA sequence: TGTGCCAGCAGCCTTGCTGGGGCGGGTGAAAAACTGTTTTTT. V and J are TRBV4-2 and TRBJ1-4, with a possible D match to TRBD1 (5 bases). Germline V lookup: CDR1 LGHNA, CDR2 YNFKEQ. The CDR3 extends over 14 amino acids. Trimming left V 4 bases short and J 7 bases short, with 13 bases between.

This clone appeared a single time. Other DNA sequences from this sample encode an identical CDR3 as well. The CDR3 sequence is CSVEVVWGTGELFF. The CDR3, as DNA: TGCAGCGTTGAAGTCGTGTGGGGGACCGGGGAGCTGTTTTTT. The genes are TRBV29-1 and TRBJ2-2; possibly TRBD1 or TRBD2 for D (5 bases each). The CDR3 has 14 amino acids. Germline values: CDR1 SQVTM, CDR2 ANQGSEA. The V gene lost 1 base and the J gene lost 5 bases, with 11 bases spanning the gap.

The rearrangement joins TRBV27 to TRBJ1-1, with TRBD1 matching 9 bases. The CDR3 length is 18 residues. CDR1 and CDR2 (germline): MNHEY, SMNVEV (reference sequence). J was trimmed by 0 bases and V by 4 bases; bases with no gene match: 12. The CDR3 loop reads CASSSFRDRVVMNTEAFF. CDR3 in DNA: TGTGCCAGCAGTTCTTTCCGGGACAGGGTAGTAATGAACACTGAAGCTTTCTTT.

The chain is built from TRBV9 and TRBJ2-3; tentatively, D is TRBD2 (6 bases). This CDR3 has 15 amino acids. The V gene's germline CDR1 is SGDLS and CDR2 YYNGEE. V was shortened by 3 bases and J by 11 bases, with 22 bases between the two germline ends. Written as DNA, the CDR3 is TGTGCCAGCAGCGCCCTCCTCAGCAGTCCCGGGGGGCAGTATTTT. Encoded protein: CASSALLSSPGGQYF.

This clone was picked up a small number of times. The CDR3 here is CASSTTGTSYEQYF. The CDR3 region has the DNA TGTGCCAGCAGCACTACAGGGACCTCCTACGAGCAGTACTTC. The gene calls are TRBV6-5 and TRBJ2-5; possibly TRBD1 for D (6 bases). The DNA end favors TRBJ2-7, so the J call may be wrong. This CDR3 is 14 amino acids long. Germline V gene lookup returns CDR1 MNHEY and CDR2 SVGAGI.

V is TRBV6-5 and J is TRBJ2-5, with D possibly being TRBD1 or TRBD2 (5 bases each). The CDR3 is made up of 13 amino acids. Trimming removed 5 bases from V and 4 bases from J, with 11 bases in between. Germline values: CDR1 MNHEY, CDR2 SVGAGI. CDR3 in amino acids: CASSRQRRETQYF. CDR3 DNA sequence: TGTGCCAGCAGTAGACAGCGGCGAGAGACCCAGTACTTC.

The chain combines TRBV7-8 with TRBJ2-7; D gene unclear. The CDR3 is 15 amino acids. Trimming stripped 1 base from V and 2 bases from J, with 12 bases between. The germline V gene has CDR1 SGHVS and CDR2 FQNEAQ. In DNA form, the CDR3 reads TGTGCCAGCAGCTTAGTAGAAGGAAGCACCTACGAGCAGTACTTC. Its translation: CASSLVEGSTYEQYF.